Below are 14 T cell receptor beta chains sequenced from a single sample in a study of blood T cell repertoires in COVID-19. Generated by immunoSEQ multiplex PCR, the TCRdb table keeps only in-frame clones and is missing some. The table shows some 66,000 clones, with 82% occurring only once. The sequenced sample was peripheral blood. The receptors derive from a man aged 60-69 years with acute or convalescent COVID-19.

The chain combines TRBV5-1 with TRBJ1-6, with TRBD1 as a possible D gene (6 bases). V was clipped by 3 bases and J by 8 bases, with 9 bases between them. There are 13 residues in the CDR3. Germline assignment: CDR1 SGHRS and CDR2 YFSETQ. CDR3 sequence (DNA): TGCGCCAGCAGCTATGGGGGCTATTCACCCCTCCACTTT. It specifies CASSYGGYSPLHF.

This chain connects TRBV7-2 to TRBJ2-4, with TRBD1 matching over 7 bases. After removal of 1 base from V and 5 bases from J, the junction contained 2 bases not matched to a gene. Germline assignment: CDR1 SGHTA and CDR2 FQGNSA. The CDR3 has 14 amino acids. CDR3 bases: TGTGCCAGCAGCTTAGACACAGGGGAAAACATTCAGTACTTC. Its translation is CASSLDTGENIQYF.

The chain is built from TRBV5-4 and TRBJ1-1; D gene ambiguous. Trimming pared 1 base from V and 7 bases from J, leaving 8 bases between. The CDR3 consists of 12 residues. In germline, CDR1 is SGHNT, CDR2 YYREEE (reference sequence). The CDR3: CASSLRGSEAFF. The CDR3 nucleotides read TGTGCCAGCAGCTTGAGAGGCAGTGAAGCTTTCTTT.

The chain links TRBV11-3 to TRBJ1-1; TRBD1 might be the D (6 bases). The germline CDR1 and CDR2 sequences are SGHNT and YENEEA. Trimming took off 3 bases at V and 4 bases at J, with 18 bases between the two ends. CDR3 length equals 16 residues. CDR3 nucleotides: TGTGCCAGCAGCTTGGGAAGACAGGCCAAGGGCACTGAAGCTTTCTTT. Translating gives CASSLGRQAKGTEAFF.

For the CDR3, the DNA is TGTGCCAGCAGCTTAGATCGTCAGGGCTATGGCTACACCTTC. This translates into CASSLDRQGYGYTF. The chain carries TRBV7-2 and TRBJ1-2; weak D call: TRBD1 (5 bases). Trimming took off 1 base at V and 4 bases at J, with 10 bases between the two ends. CDR1 and CDR2 (germline): SGHTA, FQGNSA. This CDR3 has 14 amino acids. The variable domain in full, completed from reference TRBV7-2 and TRBJ1-2, reads GAGVSQSPSNKVTEKGKDVELRCDPISGHTALYWYRQSLGQGLEFLIYFQGNSAPDKSGLPSDRFSAERTGGSVSTLTIQRTQQEDSAVYLCASSLDRQGYGYTFGSGTRLTVV.

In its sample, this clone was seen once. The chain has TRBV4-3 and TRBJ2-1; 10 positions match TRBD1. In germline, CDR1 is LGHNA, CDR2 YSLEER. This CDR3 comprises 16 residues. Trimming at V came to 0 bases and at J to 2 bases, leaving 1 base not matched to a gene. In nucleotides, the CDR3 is TGCGCCAGCAGCCAAGATGGGACAGGGGCCTACAATGAGCAGTTCTTC. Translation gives CASSQDGTGAYNEQFF.

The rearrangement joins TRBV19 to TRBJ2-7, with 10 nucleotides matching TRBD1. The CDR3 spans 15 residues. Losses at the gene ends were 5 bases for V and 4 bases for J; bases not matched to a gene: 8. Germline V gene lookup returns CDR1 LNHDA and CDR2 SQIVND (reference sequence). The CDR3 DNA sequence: TGTGCCAGTAGTCCCGAGGGGGGACAGGGGTACGAGCAGTACTTC. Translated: CASSPEGGQGYEQYF.

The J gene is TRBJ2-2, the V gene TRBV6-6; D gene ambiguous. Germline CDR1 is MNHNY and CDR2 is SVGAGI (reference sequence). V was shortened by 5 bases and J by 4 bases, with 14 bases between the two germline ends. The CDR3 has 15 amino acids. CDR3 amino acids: CASSRSGPTTGELFF. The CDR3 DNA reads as TGTGCCAGCAGTCGATCCGGTCCCACCACCGGGGAGCTGTTTTTT.

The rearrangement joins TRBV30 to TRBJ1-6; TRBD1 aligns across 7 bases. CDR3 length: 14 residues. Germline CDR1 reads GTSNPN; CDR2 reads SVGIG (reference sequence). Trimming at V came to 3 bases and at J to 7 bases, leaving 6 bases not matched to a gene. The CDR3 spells CAWRGDSLNSPLHF. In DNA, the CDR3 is TGTGCCTGGAGGGGGGACAGCCTAAATTCACCCCTCCACTTT.

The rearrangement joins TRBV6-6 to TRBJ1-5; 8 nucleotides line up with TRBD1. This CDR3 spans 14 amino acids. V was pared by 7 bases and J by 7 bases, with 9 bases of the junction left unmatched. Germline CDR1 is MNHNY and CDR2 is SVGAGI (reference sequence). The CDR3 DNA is TGTGCCAGCATTCTAGGACAGGGCGCACAGCCCCAGCATTTT. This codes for CASILGQGAQPQHF.

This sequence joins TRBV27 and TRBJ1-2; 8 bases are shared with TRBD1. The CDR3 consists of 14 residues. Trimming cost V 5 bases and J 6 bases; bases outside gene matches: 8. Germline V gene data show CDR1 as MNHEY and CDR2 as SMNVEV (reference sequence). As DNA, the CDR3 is TGTGCCAGCAGTACCGGACAGGGACGGAATGGCTACACCTTC. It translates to CASSTGQGRNGYTF.

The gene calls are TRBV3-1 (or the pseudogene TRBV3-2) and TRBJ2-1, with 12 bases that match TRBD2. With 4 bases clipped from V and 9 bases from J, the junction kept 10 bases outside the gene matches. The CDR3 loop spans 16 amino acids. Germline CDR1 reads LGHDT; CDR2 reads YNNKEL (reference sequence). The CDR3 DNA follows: TGTGCCAGCAGCCCTCCTACTAGCGGGGGGCTTGGTGAGCAGTTCTTC. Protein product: CASSPPTSGGLGEQFF.

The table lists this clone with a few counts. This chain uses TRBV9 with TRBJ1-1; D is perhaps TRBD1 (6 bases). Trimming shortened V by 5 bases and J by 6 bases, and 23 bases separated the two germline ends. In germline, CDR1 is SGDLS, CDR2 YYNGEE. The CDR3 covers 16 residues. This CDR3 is CASSSFPGTPKSEAFF. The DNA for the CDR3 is TGTGCCAGCAGTTCCTTTCCCGGGACACCTAAATCTGAAGCTTTCTTT.

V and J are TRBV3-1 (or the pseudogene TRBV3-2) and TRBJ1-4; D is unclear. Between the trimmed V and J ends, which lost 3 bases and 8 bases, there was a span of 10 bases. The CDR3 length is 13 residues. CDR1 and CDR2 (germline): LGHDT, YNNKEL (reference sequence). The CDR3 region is CASSQATGEKLFF. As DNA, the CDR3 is TGTGCCAGCAGCCAGGCAACGGGGGAAAAACTGTTTTTT.